This record covers a single TCR beta chain. The data derive from a study of blood T cell repertoires in COVID-19. The authors' processing: Amplifying reference gene primers gave estimates of nucleated cell counts. Here immunoSEQ multiplex PCR was the method, and the copy in TCRdb shows in-frame clones only, minus some. V and J calls and clone size are given by that table; D and trimming were obtained from the DNA. The table shows about 74,000 clones, with around 87% occurring only once. CDR1 is LNHNV and CDR2 is YYDKDF in the germline V gene (reference sequence). This CDR3 is 16 amino acids long. J gave up 2 bases and V 5 bases, and 8 bases lay outside the gene matches.

This clonotype was sampled from a woman of 80 years or more with active or convalescent COVID-19. Material for sequencing was peripheral blood. This chain links TRBV15 with TRBJ2-5; 10 bases are a match to TRBD2. CDR3 nucleotides: TGTGCCACCAGCCCGCCGGGACTAGCGCTACAAGAGACCCAGTACTTC. Translated: CATSPPGLALQETQYF.